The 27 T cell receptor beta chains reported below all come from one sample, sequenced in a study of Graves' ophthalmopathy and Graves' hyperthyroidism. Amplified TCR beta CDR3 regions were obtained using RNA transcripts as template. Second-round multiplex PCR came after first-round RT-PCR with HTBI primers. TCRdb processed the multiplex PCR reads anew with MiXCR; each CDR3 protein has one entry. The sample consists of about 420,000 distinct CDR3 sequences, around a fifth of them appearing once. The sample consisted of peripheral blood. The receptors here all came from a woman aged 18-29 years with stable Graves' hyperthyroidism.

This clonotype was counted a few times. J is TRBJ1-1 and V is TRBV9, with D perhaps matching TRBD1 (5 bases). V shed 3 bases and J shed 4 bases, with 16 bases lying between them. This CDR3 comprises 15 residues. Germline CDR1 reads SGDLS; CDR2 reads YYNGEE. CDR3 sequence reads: CASSETGGGGTEAFF. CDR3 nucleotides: TGTGCCAGCAGCGAAACGGGGGGAGGCGGCACTGAAGCTTTCTTT.

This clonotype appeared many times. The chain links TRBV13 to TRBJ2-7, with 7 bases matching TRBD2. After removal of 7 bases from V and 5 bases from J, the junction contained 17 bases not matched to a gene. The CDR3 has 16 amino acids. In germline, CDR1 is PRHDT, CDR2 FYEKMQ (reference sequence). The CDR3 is CASNQGWGGSPHEQYF. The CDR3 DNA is TGTGCCAGCAACCAAGGGTGGGGCGGGAGCCCTCACGAGCAGTACTTC.

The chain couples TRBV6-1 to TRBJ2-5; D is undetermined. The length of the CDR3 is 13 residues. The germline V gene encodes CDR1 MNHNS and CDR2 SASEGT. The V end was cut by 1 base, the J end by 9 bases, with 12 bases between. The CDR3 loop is CASSEVGYSPQYF. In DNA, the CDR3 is TGTGCCAGCAGTGAAGTGGGGTACAGCCCCCAGTACTTC.

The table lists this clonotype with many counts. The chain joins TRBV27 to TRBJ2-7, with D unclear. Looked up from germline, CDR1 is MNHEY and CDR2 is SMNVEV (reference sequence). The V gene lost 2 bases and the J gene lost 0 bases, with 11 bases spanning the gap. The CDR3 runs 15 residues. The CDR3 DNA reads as TGTGCCAGCAGTTTAAGTCGAGACAACTCCTACGAGCAGTACTTC. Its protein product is CASSLSRDNSYEQYF.

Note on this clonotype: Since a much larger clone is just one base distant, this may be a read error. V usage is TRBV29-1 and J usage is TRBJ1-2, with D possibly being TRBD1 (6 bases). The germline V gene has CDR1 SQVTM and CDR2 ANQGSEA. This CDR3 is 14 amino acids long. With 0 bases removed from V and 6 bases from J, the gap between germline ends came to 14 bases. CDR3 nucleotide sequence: TGCAGCGTTGAAGAATGGCAGGGGACGCATGGCTACACCTTC. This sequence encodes CSVEEWQGTHGYTF. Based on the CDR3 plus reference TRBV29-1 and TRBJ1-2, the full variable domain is SAVISQKPSRDICQRGTSLTIQCQVDSQVTMMFWYRQQPGQSLTLIATANQGSEATYESGFVIDKFPISRPNLTFSTLTVSNMSPEDSSIYLCSVEEWQGTHGYTFGSGTRLTVV.

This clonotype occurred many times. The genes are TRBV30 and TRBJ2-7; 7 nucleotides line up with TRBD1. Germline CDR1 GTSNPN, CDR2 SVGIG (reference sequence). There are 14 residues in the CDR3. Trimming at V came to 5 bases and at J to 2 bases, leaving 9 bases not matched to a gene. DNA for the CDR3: TGTGCCTGGGGAGGCGGACAGGATGCCTACGAGCAGTACTTC. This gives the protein CAWGGGQDAYEQYF.

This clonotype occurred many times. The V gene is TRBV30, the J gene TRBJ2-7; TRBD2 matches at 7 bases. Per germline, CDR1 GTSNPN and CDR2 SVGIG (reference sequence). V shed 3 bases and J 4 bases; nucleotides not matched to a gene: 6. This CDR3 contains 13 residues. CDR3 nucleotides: TGTGCCTGGAGGAGATCTAGCGGTTACGAGCAGTACTTC. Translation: CAWRRSSGYEQYF.

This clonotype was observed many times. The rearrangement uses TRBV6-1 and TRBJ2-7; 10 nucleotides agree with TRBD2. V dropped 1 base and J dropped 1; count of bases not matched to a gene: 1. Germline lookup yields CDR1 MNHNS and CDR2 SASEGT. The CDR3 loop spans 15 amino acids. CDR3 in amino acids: CASSEDSGRSYEQYF. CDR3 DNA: TGTGCCAGCAGTGAAGATAGCGGGAGGTCCTACGAGCAGTACTTC.

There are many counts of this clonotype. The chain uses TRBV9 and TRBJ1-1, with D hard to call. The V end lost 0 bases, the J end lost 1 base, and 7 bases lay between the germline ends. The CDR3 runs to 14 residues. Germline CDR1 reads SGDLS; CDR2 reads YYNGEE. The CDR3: CASSVVAQNTEAFF. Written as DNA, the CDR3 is TGTGCCAGCAGCGTAGTGGCTCAGAACACTGAAGCTTTCTTT.

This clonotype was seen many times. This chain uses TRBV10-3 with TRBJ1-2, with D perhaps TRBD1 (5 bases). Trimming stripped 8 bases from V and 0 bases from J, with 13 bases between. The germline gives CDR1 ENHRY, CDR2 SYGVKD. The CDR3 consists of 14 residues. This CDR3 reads CAIGKQETNYGYTF. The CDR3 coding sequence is TGTGCCATCGGTAAACAGGAAACTAACTATGGCTACACCTTC.

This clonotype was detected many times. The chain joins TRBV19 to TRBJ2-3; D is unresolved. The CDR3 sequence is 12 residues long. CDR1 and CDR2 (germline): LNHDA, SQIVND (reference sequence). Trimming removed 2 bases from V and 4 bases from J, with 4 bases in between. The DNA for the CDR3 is TGTGCCAGTAGTATAAGAGCAGATACGCAGTATTTT. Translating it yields CASSIRADTQYF.

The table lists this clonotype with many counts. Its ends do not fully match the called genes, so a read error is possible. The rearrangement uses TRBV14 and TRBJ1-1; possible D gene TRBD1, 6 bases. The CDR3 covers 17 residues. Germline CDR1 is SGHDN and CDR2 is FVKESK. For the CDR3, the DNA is TGTGCCAGCACCCAAGAAGGGGGGACGGTCCTGAACACTGAAGCTTTCTTT. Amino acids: CASTQEGGTVLNTEAFF. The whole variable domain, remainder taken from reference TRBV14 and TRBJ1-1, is EAGVTQFPSHSVIEKGQTVTLRCDPISGHDNLYWYRRVMGKEIKFLLHFVKESKQDESGMPNNRFLAERTGGTYSTLKVQPAELEDSGVYFCASTQEGGTVLNTEAFFGQGTRLTVV.

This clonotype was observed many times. CDR3 region: CASSYSSGRPRLVYEQYF. CDR3 DNA: TGTGCCAGCAGTTACTCTAGCGGGAGGCCACGTCTTGTCTACGAGCAGTACTTC. The V and J genes are TRBV6-2 or TRBV6-3 and TRBJ2-7, with 10 bases lining up with TRBD2. Germline V gene sequence: CDR1 MNHEY, CDR2 SVGEGT. This CDR3 has 18 amino acids. Trimming removed 0 bases from V and 3 bases from J; junction bases left unmatched: 11.

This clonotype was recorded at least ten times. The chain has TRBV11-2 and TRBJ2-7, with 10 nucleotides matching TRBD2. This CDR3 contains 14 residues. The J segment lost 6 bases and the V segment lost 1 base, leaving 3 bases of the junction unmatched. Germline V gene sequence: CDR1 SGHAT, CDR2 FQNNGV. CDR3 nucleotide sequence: TGTGCCAGCAGCTTAGTGGGACTAGCGAGCGAGCAGTACTTC. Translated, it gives CASSLVGLASEQYF.

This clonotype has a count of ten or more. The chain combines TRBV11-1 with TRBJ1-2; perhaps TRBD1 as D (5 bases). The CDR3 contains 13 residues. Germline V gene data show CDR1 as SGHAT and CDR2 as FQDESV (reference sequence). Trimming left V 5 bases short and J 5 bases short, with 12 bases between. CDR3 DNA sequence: TGTGCCAGCAGCCATGGGACGGTTTATGGCTACACCTTC. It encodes CASSHGTVYGYTF.

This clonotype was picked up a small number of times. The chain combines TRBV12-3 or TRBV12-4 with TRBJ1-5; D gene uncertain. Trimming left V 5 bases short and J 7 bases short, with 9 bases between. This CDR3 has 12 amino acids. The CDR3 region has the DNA TGTGCCAGCAGTCTCAGGTGGCAGCCCCAGCATTTT. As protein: CASSLRWQPQHF.

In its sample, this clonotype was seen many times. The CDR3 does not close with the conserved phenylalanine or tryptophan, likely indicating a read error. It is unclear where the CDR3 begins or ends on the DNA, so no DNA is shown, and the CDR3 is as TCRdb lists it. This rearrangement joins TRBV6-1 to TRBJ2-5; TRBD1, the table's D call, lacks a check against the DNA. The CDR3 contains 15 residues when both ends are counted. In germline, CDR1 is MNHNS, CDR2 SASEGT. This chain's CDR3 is CASSERWDRPNWTGG.

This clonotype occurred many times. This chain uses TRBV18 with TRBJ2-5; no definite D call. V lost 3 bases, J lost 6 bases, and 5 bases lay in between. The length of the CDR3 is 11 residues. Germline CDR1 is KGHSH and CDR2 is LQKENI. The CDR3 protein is CASSPEQTQYF. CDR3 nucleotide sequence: TGTGCCAGCTCACCGGAGCAGACCCAGTACTTC.

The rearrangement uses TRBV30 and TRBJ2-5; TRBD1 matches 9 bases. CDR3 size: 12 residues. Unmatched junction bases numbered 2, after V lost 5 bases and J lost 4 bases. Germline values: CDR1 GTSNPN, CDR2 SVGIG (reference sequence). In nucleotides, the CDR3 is TGTGCCTGGCGGGACAGGGTAGAGACCCAGTACTTC. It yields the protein CAWRDRVETQYF.

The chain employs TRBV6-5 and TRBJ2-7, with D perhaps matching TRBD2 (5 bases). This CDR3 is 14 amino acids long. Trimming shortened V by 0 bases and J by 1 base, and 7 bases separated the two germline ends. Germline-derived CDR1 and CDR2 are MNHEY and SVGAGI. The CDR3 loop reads CASSYSDYSYEQYF. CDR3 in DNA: TGTGCCAGCAGTTACTCTGACTATTCCTACGAGCAGTACTTC.

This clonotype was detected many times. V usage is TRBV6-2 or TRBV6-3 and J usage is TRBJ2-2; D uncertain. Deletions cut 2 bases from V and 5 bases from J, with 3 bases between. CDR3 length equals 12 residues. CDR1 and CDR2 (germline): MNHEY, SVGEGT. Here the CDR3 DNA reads TGTGCCAGCAGTTACGGGACCGGGGAGCTGTTTTTT. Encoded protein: CASSYGTGELFF.

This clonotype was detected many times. Here the CDR3 reads CASRAQGTNYGYTF. CDR3 coding DNA: TGTGCCAGCAGAGCCCAGGGCACCAACTATGGCTACACCTTC. The chain carries TRBV6-1 and TRBJ1-2; the D gene is possibly TRBD1 (5 bases). The V gene's germline CDR1 is MNHNS and CDR2 SASEGT. The V and J ends lost 6 bases and 2 bases respectively, with 13 bases between them. The CDR3 runs 14 residues.

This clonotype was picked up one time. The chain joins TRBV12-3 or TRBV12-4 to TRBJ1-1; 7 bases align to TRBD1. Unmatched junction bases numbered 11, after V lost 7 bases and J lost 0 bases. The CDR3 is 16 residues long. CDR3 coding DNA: TGTGCCAGCACCCGAACAGCCGGGACAGTGAACACTGAAGCTTTCTTT. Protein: CASTRTAGTVNTEAFF.

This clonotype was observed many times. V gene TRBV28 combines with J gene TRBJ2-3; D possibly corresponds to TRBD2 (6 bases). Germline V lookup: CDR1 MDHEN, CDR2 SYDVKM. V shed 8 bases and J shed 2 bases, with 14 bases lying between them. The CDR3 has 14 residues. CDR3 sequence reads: CASGGSGFTDTQYF. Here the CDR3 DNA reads TGTGCCAGCGGAGGTAGCGGATTCACAGATACGCAGTATTTT.

In DNA form, the CDR3 reads TGTGCCAGCAGTTACTCATCCAGGGCCGAAGCTTTCTTT. It yields the protein CASSYSSRAEAFF. V and J are TRBV6-5 and TRBJ1-1, with D perhaps TRBD1 (5 bases). The germline CDR1 and CDR2 sequences are MNHEY and SVGAGI. The CDR3 spans 13 residues. V lost 0 bases and J 8 bases, leaving 10 bases between the germline ends.

This CDR3 is CASSSALNYEQYF. The CDR3 coding sequence is TGTGCCAGCAGCTCGGCCCTTAACTACGAGCAGTACTTC. This rearrangement joins TRBV11-2 to TRBJ2-7; D call uncertain. In germline, CDR1 is SGHAT, CDR2 FQNNGV. The CDR3 has 13 residues. The V and J ends lost 4 bases and 3 bases respectively, with 10 bases between them.

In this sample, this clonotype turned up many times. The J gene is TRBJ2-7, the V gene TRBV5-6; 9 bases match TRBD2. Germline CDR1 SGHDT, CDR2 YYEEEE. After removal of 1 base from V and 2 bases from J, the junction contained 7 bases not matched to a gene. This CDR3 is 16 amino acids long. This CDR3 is CASSLRLTSGTYEQYF. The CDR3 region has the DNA TGTGCCAGCAGCTTGAGGTTGACTAGCGGAACCTACGAGCAGTACTTC.